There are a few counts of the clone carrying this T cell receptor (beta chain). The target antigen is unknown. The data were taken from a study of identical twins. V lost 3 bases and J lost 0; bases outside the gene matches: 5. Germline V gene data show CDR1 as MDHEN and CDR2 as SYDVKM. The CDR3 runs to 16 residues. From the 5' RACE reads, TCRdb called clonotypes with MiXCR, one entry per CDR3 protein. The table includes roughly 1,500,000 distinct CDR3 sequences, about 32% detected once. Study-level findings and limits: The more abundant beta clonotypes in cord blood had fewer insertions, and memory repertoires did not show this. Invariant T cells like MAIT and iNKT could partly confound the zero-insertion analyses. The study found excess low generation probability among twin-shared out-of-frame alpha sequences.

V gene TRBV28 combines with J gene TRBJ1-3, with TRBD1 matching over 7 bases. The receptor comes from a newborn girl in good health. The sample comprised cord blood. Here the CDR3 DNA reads TGTGCCAGCAGTTTCCCGGGACAGTCCTCTGGAAACACCATATATTTT. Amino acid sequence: CASSFPGQSSGNTIYF.